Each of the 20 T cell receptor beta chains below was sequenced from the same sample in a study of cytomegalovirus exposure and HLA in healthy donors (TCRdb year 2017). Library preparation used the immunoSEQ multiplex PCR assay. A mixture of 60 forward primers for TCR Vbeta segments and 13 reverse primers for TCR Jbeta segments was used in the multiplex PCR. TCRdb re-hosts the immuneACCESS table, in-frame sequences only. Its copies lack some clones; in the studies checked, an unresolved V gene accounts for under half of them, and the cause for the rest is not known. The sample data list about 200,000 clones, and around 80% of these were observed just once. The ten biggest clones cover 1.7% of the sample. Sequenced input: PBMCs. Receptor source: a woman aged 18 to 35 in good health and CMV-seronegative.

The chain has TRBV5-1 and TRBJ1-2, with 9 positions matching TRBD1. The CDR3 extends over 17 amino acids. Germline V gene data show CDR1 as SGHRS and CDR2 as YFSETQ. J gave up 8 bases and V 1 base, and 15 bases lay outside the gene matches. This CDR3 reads CASSLWGTGTGYWGYTF. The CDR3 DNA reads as TGCGCCAGCAGCTTGTGGGGCACCGGGACAGGGTATTGGGGCTACACCTTC.

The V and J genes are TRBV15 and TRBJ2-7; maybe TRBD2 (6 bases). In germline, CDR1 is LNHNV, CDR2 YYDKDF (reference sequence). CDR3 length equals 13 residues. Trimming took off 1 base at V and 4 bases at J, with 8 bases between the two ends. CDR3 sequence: CATSRVGGYEQYF. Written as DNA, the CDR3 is TGTGCCACCAGCAGAGTAGGAGGGTACGAGCAGTACTTC.

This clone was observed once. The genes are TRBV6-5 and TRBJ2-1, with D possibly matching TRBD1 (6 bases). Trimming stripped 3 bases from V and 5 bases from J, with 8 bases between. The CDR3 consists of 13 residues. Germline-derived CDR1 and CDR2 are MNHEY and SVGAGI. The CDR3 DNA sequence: TGTGCCAGCAGTTATGGACAGAACAATGAGCAGTTCTTC. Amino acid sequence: CASSYGQNNEQFF.

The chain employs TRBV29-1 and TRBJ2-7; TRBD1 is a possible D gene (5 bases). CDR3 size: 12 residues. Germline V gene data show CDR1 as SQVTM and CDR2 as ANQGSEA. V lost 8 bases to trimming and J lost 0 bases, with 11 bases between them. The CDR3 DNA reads TGCAGCCCCCCGGACAACTCCTACGAGCAGTACGTC. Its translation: CSPPDNSYEQYV.

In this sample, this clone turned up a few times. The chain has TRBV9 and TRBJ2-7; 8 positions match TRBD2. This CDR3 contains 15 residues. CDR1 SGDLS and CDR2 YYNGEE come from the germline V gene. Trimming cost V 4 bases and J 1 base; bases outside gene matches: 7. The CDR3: CASSPSGSRSYEQYF. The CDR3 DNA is TGTGCCAGCAGCCCGAGCGGGAGTAGGTCCTACGAGCAGTACTTC.

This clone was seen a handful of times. The CDR3 DNA reads TGTGCCAGCATTAGGGGGCTGAACACTGAAGCTTTCTTT. Residues: CASIRGLNTEAFF. The gene calls are TRBV2 and TRBJ1-1; 7 nucleotides agree with TRBD1. Germline lookup yields CDR1 SNHLY and CDR2 FYNNEI. The CDR3 is made up of 13 amino acids. V gave up 7 bases and J gave up 0 bases; unmatched junction bases: 2. The variable domain in full, with the rest retrieved from reference TRBV2 and TRBJ1-1, is EPEVTQTPSHQVTQMGQEVILRCVPISNHLYFYWYRQILGQKVEFLVSFYNNEISEKSEIFDDQFSVERPDGSNFTLKIRSTKLEDSAMYFCASIRGLNTEAFFGQGTRLTVV.

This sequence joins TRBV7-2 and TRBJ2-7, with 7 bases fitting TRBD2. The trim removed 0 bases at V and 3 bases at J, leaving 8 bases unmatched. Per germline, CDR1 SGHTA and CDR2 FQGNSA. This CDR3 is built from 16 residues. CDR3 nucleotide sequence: TGTGCCAGCAGCTTAGCGCAGTCTAGCGGACTCTACGAGCAGTACTTC. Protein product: CASSLAQSSGLYEQYF.

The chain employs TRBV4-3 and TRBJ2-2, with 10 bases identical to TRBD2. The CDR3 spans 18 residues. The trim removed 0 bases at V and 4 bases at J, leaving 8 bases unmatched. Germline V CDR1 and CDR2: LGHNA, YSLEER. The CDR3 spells CASSQDGLAGVGTGELFF. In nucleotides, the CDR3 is TGCGCCAGCAGCCAAGATGGGCTAGCGGGAGTTGGCACCGGGGAGCTGTTTTTT.

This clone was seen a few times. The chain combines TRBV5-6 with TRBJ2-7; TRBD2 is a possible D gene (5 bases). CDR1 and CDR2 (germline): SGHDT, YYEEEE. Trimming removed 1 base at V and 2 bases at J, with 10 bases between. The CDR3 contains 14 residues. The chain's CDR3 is CASSLTAATYEQYV. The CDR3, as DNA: TGTGCCAGCAGCTTGACAGCGGCAACCTACGAGCAGTACGTC.

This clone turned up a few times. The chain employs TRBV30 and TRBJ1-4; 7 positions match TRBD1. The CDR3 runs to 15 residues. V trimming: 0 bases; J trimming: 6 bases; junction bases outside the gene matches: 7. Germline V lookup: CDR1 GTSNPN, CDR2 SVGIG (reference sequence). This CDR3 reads CAWSVRGGRDEKLFF. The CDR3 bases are TGTGCCTGGAGTGTAAGAGGGGGCCGAGATGAAAAACTGTTTTTT.

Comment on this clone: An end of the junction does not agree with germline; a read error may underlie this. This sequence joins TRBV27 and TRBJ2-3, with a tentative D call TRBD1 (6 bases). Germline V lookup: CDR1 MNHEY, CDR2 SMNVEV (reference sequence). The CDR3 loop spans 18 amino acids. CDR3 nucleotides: TGTGCCAGCACTTTATATGGGGGCGCACGCACTAGCACAGATACGCAGTATTTT. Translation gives CASTLYGGARTSTDTQYF.

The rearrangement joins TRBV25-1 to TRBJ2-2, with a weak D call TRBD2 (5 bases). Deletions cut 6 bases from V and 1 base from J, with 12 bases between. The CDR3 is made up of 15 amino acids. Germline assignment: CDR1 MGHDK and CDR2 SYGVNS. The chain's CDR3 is CASSASSVNTGELFF. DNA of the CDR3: TGTGCCAGCAGCGCGAGTAGCGTGAACACCGGGGAGCTGTTTTTT.

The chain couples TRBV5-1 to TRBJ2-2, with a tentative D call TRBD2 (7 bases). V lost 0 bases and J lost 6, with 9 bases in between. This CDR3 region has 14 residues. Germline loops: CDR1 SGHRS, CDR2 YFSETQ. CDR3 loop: CASSLEGGAGELFF. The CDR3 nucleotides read TGCGCCAGCAGCTTGGAAGGGGGGGCCGGGGAGCTGTTTTTT. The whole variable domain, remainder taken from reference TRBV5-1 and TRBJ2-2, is KAGVTQTPRYLIKTRGQQVTLSCSPISGHRSVSWYQQTPGQGLQFLFEYFSETQRNKGNFPGRFSGRQFSNSRSEMNVSTLELGDSALYLCASSLEGGAGELFFGEGSRLTVL.

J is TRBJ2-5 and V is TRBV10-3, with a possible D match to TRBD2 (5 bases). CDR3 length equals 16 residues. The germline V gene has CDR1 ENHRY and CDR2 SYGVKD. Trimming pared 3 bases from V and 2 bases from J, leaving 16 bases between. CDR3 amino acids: CAISDPLAPSQETQYF. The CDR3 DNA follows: TGTGCCATCAGTGATCCCCTAGCCCCGTCTCAAGAGACCCAGTACTTC.

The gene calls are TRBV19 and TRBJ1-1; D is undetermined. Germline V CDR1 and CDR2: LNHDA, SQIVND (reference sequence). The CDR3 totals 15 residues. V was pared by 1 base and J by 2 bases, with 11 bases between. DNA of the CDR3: TGTGCCAGTAGTATAGGCCGGACGGGAAACACTGAAGCTTTCTTT. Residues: CASSIGRTGNTEAFF. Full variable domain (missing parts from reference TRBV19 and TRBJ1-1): DGGITQSPKYLFRKEGQNVTLSCEQNLNHDAMYWYRQDPGQGLRLIYYSQIVNDFQKGDIAEGYSVSREKKESFPLTVTSAQKNPTAFYLCASSIGRTGNTEAFFGQGTRLTVV.

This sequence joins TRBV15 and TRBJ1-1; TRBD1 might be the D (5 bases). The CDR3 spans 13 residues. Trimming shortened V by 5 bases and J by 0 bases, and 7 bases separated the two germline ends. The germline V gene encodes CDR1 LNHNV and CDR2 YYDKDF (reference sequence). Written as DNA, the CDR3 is TGTGCCACCAGCGGACAAATGAACACTGAAGCTTTCTTT. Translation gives CATSGQMNTEAFF.

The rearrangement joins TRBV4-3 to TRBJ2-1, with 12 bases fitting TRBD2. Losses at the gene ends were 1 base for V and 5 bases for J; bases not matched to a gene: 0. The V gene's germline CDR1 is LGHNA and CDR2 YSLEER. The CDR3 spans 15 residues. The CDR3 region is CASSQGLAGDNEQFF. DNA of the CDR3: TGCGCCAGCAGCCAAGGACTAGCGGGGGACAATGAGCAGTTCTTC.

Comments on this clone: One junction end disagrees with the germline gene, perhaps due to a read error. Here the CDR3 reads CSSSYDRGLKEETQYF. CDR3 bases: TGTTCCAGCAGCTATGACAGGGGGTTAAAGGAAGAGACCCAGTACTTC. The rearrangement uses TRBV7-9 and TRBJ2-5; 9 bases fit TRBD1. The CDR3 sequence is 16 residues long. Germline V gene data show CDR1 as SEHNR and CDR2 as FQNEAQ (reference sequence).

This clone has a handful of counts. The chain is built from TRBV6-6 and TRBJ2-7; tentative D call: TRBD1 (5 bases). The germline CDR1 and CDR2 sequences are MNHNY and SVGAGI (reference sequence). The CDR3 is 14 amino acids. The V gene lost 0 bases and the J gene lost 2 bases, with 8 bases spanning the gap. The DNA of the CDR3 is TGTGCCAGCAGTTACTCTCAGGGCCCCTACGAGCAGTACTTC. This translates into CASSYSQGPYEQYF.

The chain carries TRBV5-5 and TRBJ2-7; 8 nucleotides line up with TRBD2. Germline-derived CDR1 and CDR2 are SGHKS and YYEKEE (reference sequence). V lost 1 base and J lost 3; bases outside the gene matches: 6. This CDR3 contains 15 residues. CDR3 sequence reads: CASSLSATSDYEQYF. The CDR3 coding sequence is TGTGCCAGCAGCTTGTCGGCGACTAGCGACTACGAGCAGTACTTC.